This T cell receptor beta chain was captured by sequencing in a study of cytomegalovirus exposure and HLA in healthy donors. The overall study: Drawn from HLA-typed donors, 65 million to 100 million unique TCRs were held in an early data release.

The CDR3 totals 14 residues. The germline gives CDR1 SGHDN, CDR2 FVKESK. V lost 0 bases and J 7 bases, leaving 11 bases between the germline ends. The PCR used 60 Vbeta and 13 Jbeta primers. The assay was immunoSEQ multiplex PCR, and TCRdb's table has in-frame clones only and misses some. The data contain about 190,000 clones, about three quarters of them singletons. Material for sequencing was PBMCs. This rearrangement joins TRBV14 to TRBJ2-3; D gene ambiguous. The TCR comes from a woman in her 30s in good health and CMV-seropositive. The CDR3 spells CASSQDLRRYTQYF. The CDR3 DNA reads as TGTGCCAGCAGCCAAGATCTACGGCGGTATACGCAGTATTTT.